What follows are 25 T cell receptor beta chains derived from one specimen sequenced in a study of metastatic and nonmetastatic thyroid tumors. Among the patients, none had received any treatment before thyroid surgery. TCRdb reprocessed the PCR reads using MiXCR. Here the sample spans 35,000 to 50,000 clones, roughly 4% being singletons. The material sequenced was blood. The receptors shown here come from a female donor with papillary thyroid cancer or a benign thyroid nodule (not recorded which). Some clones in this sample may be carry-over from other donors' samples.

This clone came up many times. The rearrangement joins TRBV19 to TRBJ1-4, with D maybe TRBD1 (5 bases). The V gene's germline CDR1 is LNHDA and CDR2 SQIVND (reference sequence). This CDR3 region has 13 residues. Trimming removed 8 bases from V and 5 bases from J, with 12 bases in between. DNA of the CDR3: TGTGCCAGTGACAGCCCTCCGAATGAAAAACTGTTTTTT. Its translation: CASDSPPNEKLFF.

This clone was counted between two and nine times. This sequence may be a read error, since a much larger clone differs from it by one base. This sequence joins TRBV9 and TRBJ1-4; 10 nucleotides align to TRBD1. From germline, CDR1 is SGDLS and CDR2 YYNGEE. This CDR3 comprises 18 residues. V lost 0 bases, J lost 0 bases, and 5 bases stayed unmatched. The CDR3 sequence: CASSVGTGGTTTNEKLFF. Written as DNA, the CDR3 is TGTGCCAGCAGCGTAGGGACAGGGGGAACCACAACTAATGAAAAACTGTTTTTT.

This clone has more than one count but fewer than ten. The rearrangement joins TRBV6-1 to TRBJ1-1; 7 nucleotides align to TRBD1. CDR3 length: 14 residues. CDR1 MNHNS and CDR2 SASEGT come from the germline V gene. V trimming: 5 bases; J trimming: 4 bases; junction bases outside the gene matches: 7. CDR3 nucleotide sequence: TGTGCCAGCAGTTGGGACAGAGCGAGCACTGAAGCTTTCTTT. Encoded protein: CASSWDRASTEAFF.

This clone was counted only a few times. The chain couples TRBV9 to TRBJ1-4, with a weak D call TRBD1 (6 bases). This CDR3 has 15 amino acids. CDR1 is SGDLS, CDR2 YYNGEE, per germline. The V end was cut by 3 bases, the J end by 3 bases, with 12 bases between. This CDR3 is CASSATGTSNEKLFF. Here the CDR3 DNA reads TGTGCCAGCAGCGCAACAGGGACTTCTAATGAAAAACTGTTTTTT.

In its sample, this clone was seen a few times. V usage is TRBV15 and J usage is TRBJ1-2; possibly TRBD1 for D (6 bases). V lost 0 bases and J lost 6, with 14 bases in between. The CDR3 runs 15 residues. The V gene's germline CDR1 is LNHNV and CDR2 YYDKDF (reference sequence). CDR3 nucleotides: TGTGCCACCAGCAGAGATCCACAGGGAGGTAATGGCTACACCTTC. As protein: CATSRDPQGGNGYTF.

This clone was counted ten times or more. J is TRBJ2-6 and V is TRBV30; TRBD2 might be the D (5 bases). This CDR3 is 18 amino acids long. Germline CDR1 reads GTSNPN; CDR2 reads SVGIG (reference sequence). The V end was cut by 5 bases, the J end by 3 bases, with 23 bases between. CDR3 nucleotides: TGTGCCTGGGATATCGGGATCCCTCTTTGGAGTGGGGCCAACGTCCTGACTTTC. It specifies CAWDIGIPLWSGANVLTF.

In its sample, this clone was seen many times. V gene TRBV4-1 combines with J gene TRBJ2-6, with D perhaps matching TRBD2 (6 bases). The germline V gene encodes CDR1 MGHRA and CDR2 YSYEKL. This CDR3 is 16 amino acids long. Trimming pared 4 bases from V and 4 bases from J, leaving 14 bases between. CDR3 loop: CASSPQGGFGANVLTF. DNA for the CDR3: TGCGCCAGCAGCCCCCAAGGAGGGTTCGGGGCCAACGTCCTGACTTTC.

In its sample, this clone was seen many times. At one boundary the junction diverges from the germline segment, which might be a read error. The chain is built from TRBV15 and TRBJ2-3, with a tentative D call TRBD1 (6 bases). The CDR3 consists of 16 residues. The germline V gene has CDR1 LNHNV and CDR2 YYDKDF (reference sequence). CDR3 in amino acids: CATSGELQGIGDTQYF. In DNA form, the CDR3 reads TGTGCCACCAGCGGAGAATTACAGGGAATAGGAGATACGCAGTATTTT.

The chain has TRBV6-2 or TRBV6-3 and TRBJ1-5; unclear D gene. V was shortened by 7 bases and J by 3 bases, with 10 bases between the two germline ends. The CDR3 is 13 residues long. Per germline, CDR1 MNHEY and CDR2 SVGEGT. The CDR3 DNA reads TGTGCCAGCATGGCCAGCCTCAATCAGCCCCAGCATTTT. Its translation is CASMASLNQPQHF.

This clone was found many times. The gene calls are TRBV5-1 and TRBJ2-3; D remains ambiguous. Germline CDR1 SGHRS, CDR2 YFSETQ. The CDR3 covers 14 residues. Trimming took off 2 bases at V and 0 bases at J, with 7 bases between the two ends. CDR3 sequence reads: CASSFSESTDTQYF. CDR3 nucleotides: TGCGCCAGCAGCTTTTCTGAGAGCACAGATACGCAGTATTTT.

Written as DNA, the CDR3 is TGTGCCAGAAGCGAAACAGGACGAGGCGAAGAAAAACTGTTTTTT. Amino acids: CARSETGRGEEKLFF. V gene TRBV14 combines with J gene TRBJ1-4, with a possible D match to TRBD1 (5 bases). This CDR3 region has 15 residues. The V end lost 9 bases, the J end lost 8 bases, and 22 bases lay between the germline ends. Germline values: CDR1 SGHDN, CDR2 FVKESK.

This clone was detected many times. The V call is TRBV12-3 or TRBV12-4, the J call TRBJ2-3; 8 bases fit TRBD1. With V trimmed by 1 base and J by 4 bases, 10 bases remained unmatched. The CDR3 has 17 amino acids. This CDR3 is CASSLGVGAGGSDTQYF. The CDR3 nucleotides read TGTGCCAGCAGTTTAGGGGTTGGGGCAGGGGGCTCAGATACGCAGTATTTT.

V gene TRBV20-1 combines with J gene TRBJ2-7; no definite D call. This CDR3 region has 12 residues. The germline V gene has CDR1 DFQATT and CDR2 SNEGSKA (reference sequence). The ends were cut back, 5 bases at V and 4 bases at J, with 12 bases in the middle. The CDR3 spells CSAQDVRYEQYF. DNA of the CDR3: TGCAGTGCTCAGGACGTGAGGTACGAGCAGTACTTC.

This clone was recorded many times. V and J are TRBV6-2 or TRBV6-3 and TRBJ1-2, with 10 bases fitting TRBD1. The CDR3 contains 14 residues. Looked up from germline, CDR1 is MNHEY and CDR2 is SVGEGT. V shed 5 bases, J shed 7 bases, and the junction held 7 bases outside the gene matches. CDR3: CASSTPRDRGGYTF. The DNA for the CDR3 is TGTGCCAGCAGTACTCCCCGGGACAGGGGTGGCTACACCTTC.

Many counts were recorded for this clone. Within the sample, other DNA sequences also encode this same CDR3. The chain employs TRBV3-1 and TRBJ2-3; 8 bases match TRBD2. CDR3 length equals 17 residues. The germline V gene encodes CDR1 LGHDT and CDR2 YNNKEL (reference sequence). V was clipped by 2 bases and J by 4 bases; unmatched bases: 11. The CDR3 loop reads CASSQRGLAGWADTQYF. Here the CDR3 DNA reads TGTGCCAGCAGCCAAAGAGGGTTAGCGGGATGGGCAGATACGCAGTATTTT.

This clone is judged medium-sized. The J gene is TRBJ2-7, the V gene TRBV6-1; D possibly corresponds to TRBD1 (6 bases). The germline V gene has CDR1 MNHNS and CDR2 SASEGT. Trimming stripped 7 bases from V and 0 bases from J, with 13 bases between. This CDR3 contains 14 residues. The CDR3 DNA sequence: TGTGCCAGCATCATGGACAGATACTCCTACGAGCAGTACTTC. It encodes CASIMDRYSYEQYF.

This clone has just a few counts. Given a much more abundant clone one base away, this may be a read error. J is TRBJ2-1 and V is TRBV4-2, with 11 nucleotides matching TRBD1. The CDR3 spans 16 residues. V shed 1 base and J 6 bases; nucleotides not matched to a gene: 5. Germline-derived CDR1 and CDR2 are LGHNA and YNFKEQ. CDR3 coding DNA: TGTGCCAGCAGCCAAGTGGAAGGGACAGGGGGCAATGAGCAGTTCTTC. It is translated as CASSQVEGTGGNEQFF.

This clone was counted many times. The J gene is TRBJ2-7, the V gene TRBV11-3, with 9 positions matching TRBD1. CDR3 length: 14 amino acids. V shed 9 bases, J shed 2 bases, and the junction held 8 bases outside the gene matches. Looked up from germline, CDR1 is SGHNT and CDR2 is YENEEA. The CDR3 bases are TGTGCCAGTCAGGGGGGACAGGGTCCCTACGAGCAGTACTTC. Residues: CASQGGQGPYEQYF.

This clone was detected only a few times. The V gene is TRBV24-1, the J gene TRBJ2-3, with TRBD2 identical over 10 bases. The CDR3 spans 15 residues. Germline CDR1 KGHDR, CDR2 SFDVKD. The V gene end was trimmed by 9 bases and the J gene end by 4 bases; junction bases not matched to a gene: 9. The CDR3, as DNA: TGTGCCACCGCAGAACTAGCGGGACAATCAGATACGCAGTATTTT. Amino acid sequence: CATAELAGQSDTQYF.

This clone has more than one count but fewer than ten. This chain connects TRBV6-1 to TRBJ2-3, with TRBD2 matching 13 bases. J was trimmed by 5 bases and V by 10 bases; bases with no gene match: 6. The CDR3 sequence is 14 residues long. Germline-derived CDR1 and CDR2 are MNHNS and SASEGT. The CDR3 DNA reads TGTGCCACACTAGCGGGGGGGGTCGGAGATACGCAGTATTTT. Protein sequence: CATLAGGVGDTQYF.

The rearrangement joins TRBV5-1 to TRBJ1-2, with TRBD1 identical over 11 bases. Germline CDR1 and CDR2: SGHRS and YFSETQ. V gave up 5 bases and J gave up 7 bases; unmatched junction bases: 16. The CDR3 length is 17 residues. The CDR3 bases are TGCGCCAGCAGGCCCCTAAGAGGACAGGGGGCAATCCGTGGCTACACCTTC. Translation gives CASRPLRGQGAIRGYTF.

This clone has only a few counts. The J gene is TRBJ1-2, the V gene TRBV28; no clear D gene. CDR3 length equals 13 residues. Trimming took off 3 bases at V and 6 bases at J, with 11 bases between the two ends. Germline V gene data show CDR1 as MDHEN and CDR2 as SYDVKM. The CDR3 DNA follows: TGTGCCAGCAGTTTGTTTGGAGAAAATGGCTACACCTTC. It translates to CASSLFGENGYTF.

This clone came up a few times. This chain uses TRBV6-2 or TRBV6-3 with TRBJ2-5; no clear D gene. Germline CDR1 and CDR2: MNHEY and SVGEGT. The CDR3 spans 15 residues. Trimming stripped 4 bases from V and 5 bases from J, with 17 bases between. The CDR3 DNA reads as TGTGCCAGCAGTTTAAGTTACGGTTTTGGGGAGACCCAGTACTTC. It codes for CASSLSYGFGETQYF.

This clone has at least ten counts. The chain links TRBV5-1 to TRBJ2-7; maybe TRBD1 (5 bases). This CDR3 is 14 amino acids long. CDR1 is SGHRS and CDR2 is YFSETQ in the germline V gene. V lost 0 bases, J lost 2 bases, and 9 bases lay in between. The CDR3 sequence is CASSLEQAAYEQYF. The DNA of the CDR3 is TGCGCCAGCAGCTTGGAACAGGCGGCCTACGAGCAGTACTTC.

This chain connects TRBV19 to TRBJ1-2, with a possible D match to TRBD1 (5 bases). The CDR3 extends over 15 amino acids. CDR1 and CDR2 from the germline V gene are LNHDA and SQIVND (reference sequence). V was pared by 1 base and J by 7 bases, with 16 bases between. CDR3 residues: CASSIADPAGTGYTF. CDR3 sequence (DNA): TGTGCCAGTAGTATAGCCGACCCCGCGGGGACTGGCTACACCTTC.